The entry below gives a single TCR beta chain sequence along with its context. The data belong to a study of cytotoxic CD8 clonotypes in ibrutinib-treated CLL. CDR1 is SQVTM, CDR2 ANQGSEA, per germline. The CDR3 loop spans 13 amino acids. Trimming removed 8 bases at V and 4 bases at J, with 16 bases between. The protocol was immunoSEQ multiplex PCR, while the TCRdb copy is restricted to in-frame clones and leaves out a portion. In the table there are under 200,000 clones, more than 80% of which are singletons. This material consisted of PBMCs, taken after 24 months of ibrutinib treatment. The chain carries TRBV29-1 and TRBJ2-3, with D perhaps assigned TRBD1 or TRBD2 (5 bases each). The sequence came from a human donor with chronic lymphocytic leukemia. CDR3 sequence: CSPTKGTPDTQYF. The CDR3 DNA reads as TGCAGCCCCACGAAAGGGACCCCAGATACGCAGTATTTT.